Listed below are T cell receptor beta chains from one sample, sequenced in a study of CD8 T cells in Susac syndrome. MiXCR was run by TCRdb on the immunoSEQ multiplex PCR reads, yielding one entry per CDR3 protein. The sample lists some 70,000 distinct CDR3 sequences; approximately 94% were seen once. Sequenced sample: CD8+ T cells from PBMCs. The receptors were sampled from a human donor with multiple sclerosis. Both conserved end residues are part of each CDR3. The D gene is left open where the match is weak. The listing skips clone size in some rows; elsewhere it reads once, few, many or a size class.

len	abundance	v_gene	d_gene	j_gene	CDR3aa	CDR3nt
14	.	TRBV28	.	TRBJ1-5	CASSGGGWNQPQHF	TGTGCCAGCAGTGGCGGGGGATGGAATCAGCCCCAGCATTTT
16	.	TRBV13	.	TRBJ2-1	CASSRSRLDLDNEQFF	TGTGCCAGCAGCCGCTCGCGTCTTGATCTAGACAATGAGCAGTTCTTC
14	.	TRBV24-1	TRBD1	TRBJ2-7	CATSAGTGPSEQYF	TGTGCCACCAGTGCAGGGACAGGGCCGTCGGAGCAGTACTTC
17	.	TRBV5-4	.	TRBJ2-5	CASSFDPYSGGRETQYF	TGTGCCAGCAGCTTTGATCCCTATTCAGGTGGCCGGGAGACCCAGTACTTC
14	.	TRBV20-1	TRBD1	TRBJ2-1	CSARRQGTYNEQFF	TGCAGTGCTCGAAGACAGGGGACCTACAATGAGCAGTTCTTC
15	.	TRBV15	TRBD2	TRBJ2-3	CATSGSGGATDTQYF	TGTGCCACCAGCGGTAGCGGGGGGGCCACAGATACGCAGTATTTT
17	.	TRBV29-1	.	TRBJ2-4	CSVLSPDHALAKNIQYF	TGCAGCGTCCTATCCCCCGACCACGCTCTAGCCAAAAACATTCAGTACTTC
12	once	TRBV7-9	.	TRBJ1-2	CASSPDVDGYTF	TGTGCCAGCAGCCCGGACGTGGATGGCTACACCTTC
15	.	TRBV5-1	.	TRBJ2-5	CASSPRGGAQETQYF	TGCGCCAGCAGCCCCCGAGGGGGAGCCCAAGAGACCCAGTACTTC
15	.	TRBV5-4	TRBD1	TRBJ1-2	CASTSKTGPGYGYTF	TGTGCCAGCACCTCAAAGACAGGGCCCGGCTATGGCTACACCTTC
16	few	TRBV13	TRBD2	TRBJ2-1	CASSWGLAGASGEQFF	TGTGCCAGCAGCTGGGGCCTAGCGGGAGCCTCGGGGGAGCAGTTCTTC
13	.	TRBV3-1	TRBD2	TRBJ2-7	CASSPGLGYEQYF	TGTGCCAGCAGCCCGGGACTAGGCTACGAGCAGTACTTC
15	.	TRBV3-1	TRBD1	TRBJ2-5	CASSQGTGGAWTQYF	TGTGCCAGCAGCCAAGGGACAGGGGGAGCGTGGACCCAGTACTTC
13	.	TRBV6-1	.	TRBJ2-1	CASSLGERNEQFF	TGTGCCTCGAGTCTAGGGGAGCGAAATGAGCAGTTCTTC
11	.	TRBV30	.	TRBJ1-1	CAWSFNTEAFF	TGTGCCTGGAGCTTTAACACTGAAGCTTTCTTT
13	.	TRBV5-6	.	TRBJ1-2	CASSFPDYYGYTF	TGTGCCAGCAGCTTTCCAGATTACTATGGCTACACCTTC
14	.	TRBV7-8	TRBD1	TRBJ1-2	CASSFWDRASGYTF	TGTGCCAGCAGCTTCTGGGACAGGGCAAGTGGCTACACCTTC